In this sample, the clone carrying this TCR beta chain turned up many times. The source of the sample is a study of T cells in Graves' hyperthyroidism and ophthalmopathy. Researchers took RNA transcripts and amplified the TCR beta CDR3 regions from them. RT-PCR in the first round (using the HTBI primer set) targeted the TCR CDR3. TCRdb passed the multiplex PCR reads through MiXCR, listing each CDR3 protein once. The sample records some 350,000 distinct CDR3 sequences, roughly 25% being singletons. The CDR3 contains 15 residues. V was trimmed by 3 bases and J by 2 bases, leaving 14 bases between them. The rearrangement links TRBV12-3 or TRBV12-4 to TRBJ2-7; the D gene is possibly TRBD2 (5 bases). This receptor was obtained from a man between 50 and 59 years old with Graves' hyperthyroidism. Sequencing was done on a sample of blood. CDR3 protein: CASSLRAGEAYEQYF. The DNA for the CDR3 is TGTGCCAGCAGTTTGAGGGCAGGTGAGGCCTACGAGCAGTACTTC.